These T cell receptor beta chains were read from a single sample in a study of cytomegalovirus exposure and HLA in healthy donors. TCRdb keeps only in-frame clones here, not all; method: immunoSEQ multiplex PCR. The top ten hold about 0.82% of the sample, which has 150,000 or so clones, about four fifths seen once. Source material: PBMCs. These receptor sequences come from a woman aged 18-29 years in good health and CMV-seronegative. Each CDR3 is given with its conserved first and last residue. D genes are given only for firm matches. Clone size is not always given. Where it is, it says once, few, many or a class for expanded clones.

>NA|TRBV4-2|TRBD2|TRBJ2-7
CASSQDGLAGGNSYEQYF
TGTGCCAGCAGCCAAGACGGACTAGCGGGAGGGAATTCCTACGAGCAGTACTTC
>NA|TRBV18|NA|TRBJ2-7
CASSPPSGAYEQYF
TGTGCCAGCTCACCACCCTCCGGTGCCTACGAGCAGTACTTC
>NA|TRBV7-9|NA|TRBJ1-6
CASSPSQANSPLHF
TGTGCCAGCAGCCCCTCCCAAGCTAATTCACCCCTCCACTTT
>NA|TRBV5-6|TRBD2|TRBJ2-1
CASSLALLREGDEQFF
TGTGCCAGCAGCTTGGCCTTGCTGCGGGAGGGGGATGAGCAGTTCTTC
>NA|TRBV7-9|NA|TRBJ2-7
CASSFVPVANEQYF
TGTGCCAGCAGCTTCGTCCCAGTAGCTAACGAGCAGTACTTC
>NA|TRBV28|NA|TRBJ2-3
CATNDRYRTDTQYF
TGTGCCACCAACGACAGGTACCGCACAGATACGCAGTATTTT
>NA|TRBV27|NA|TRBJ2-5
CASSLRGGETQYF
TGTGCCAGCAGTTTACGAGGAGGGGAGACCCAGTACTTC
>NA|TRBV5-4|NA|TRBJ2-5
CASSLAGGETQYF
TGTGCCAGCAGCTTGGCAGGTGGCGAGACCCAGTACTTC
>NA|TRBV6-6|TRBD1|TRBJ1-4
CASSWAGDRVEEKLFF
TGTGCCAGCAGTTGGGCAGGGGACAGGGTGGAAGAAAAACTGTTTTTT
>NA|TRBV5-1|NA|TRBJ1-3
CASSERGSGNTIYF
TGCGCCAGCAGCGAGAGAGGGTCTGGAAACACCATATATTTT
>NA|TRBV4-1|TRBD2|TRBJ2-1
CASSPLPGTRKNHNEQFF
TGCGCCAGCAGCCCACTTCCCGGGACTAGAAAAAATCACAATGAGCAGTTCTTC
>NA|TRBV5-4|TRBD1|TRBJ2-2
CASSLRTGGGGELFF
TGTGCCAGCAGCTTAAGGACAGGGGGGGGCGGGGAGCTGTTTTTT
>NA|TRBV30|TRBD1|TRBJ2-5
CAWDRDRYQETQYF
TGTGCCTGGGACCGGGACAGATACCAAGAGACCCAGTACTTC
>NA|TRBV9|TRBD1|TRBJ2-1
CASSYGTGVTREQFF
TGTGCCAGCAGCTATGGGACAGGGGTCACGCGTGAGCAGTTCTTC
>NA|TRBV25-1|NA|TRBJ2-7
CASHQTDSYEQYF
TGTGCCAGCCACCAGACAGACTCCTACGAGCAGTACTTC
>NA|TRBV2|TRBD2|TRBJ2-1
CASSEGLAGGRQFF
TGTGCCAGCAGTGAGGGACTAGCGGGGGGGAGGCAGTTCTTC
>NA|TRBV6-1|NA|TRBJ2-1
CAIDRGLNNEQFF
TGTGCCATCGACAGGGGACTAAACAATGAGCAGTTCTTC
>once|TRBV7-9|TRBD1|TRBJ2-4
CASSPSGTGSRENIQYF
TGTGCCAGCAGTCCTTCCGGGACAGGGTCACGAGAAAACATTCAGTACTTC
>NA|TRBV7-9|NA|TRBJ1-1
CASSGGRGGEAFF
TGTGCCAGCAGTGGGGGCAGGGGTGGTGAAGCTTTCTTT
>NA|TRBV7-9|NA|TRBJ2-7
CSSSPGLYEQYF
TGTTCCAGCAGCCCAGGACTTTACGAGCAGTACTTC
>NA|TRBV15|TRBD1|TRBJ2-5
CATSRDRVQETQYF
TGTGCCACCAGCAGGGACAGGGTCCAAGAGACCCAGTACTTC
>few|TRBV10-2|TRBD2|TRBJ2-7
CASSAASGTYEQYF
TGCGCCAGCAGTGCCGCAAGCGGGACCTACGAGCAGTACTTC
>once|TRBV7-2|TRBD2|TRBJ2-5
CASSSSGPQETQYF
TGTGCCAGCAGCTCTAGCGGGCCCCAAGAGACCCAGTACTTC
>NA|TRBV28|NA|TRBJ2-7
CASSQGFSEQYF
TGTGCCAGCAGTCAGGGCTTTTCCGAGCAGTACTTC
>NA|TRBV10-3|TRBD2|TRBJ2-1
CAIKTSGSNEQFF
TGTGCCATCAAGACTAGCGGGTCCAATGAGCAGTTCTTC
>NA|TRBV5-1|NA|TRBJ1-2
CASSLDGSNYGYTF
TGCGCCAGCAGCTTGGATGGCAGTAACTATGGCTACACCTTC
>NA|TRBV7-9|NA|TRBJ1-3
CASSFGSPEGNTIYF
TGTGCCAGCAGCTTCGGGTCGCCGGAAGGAAACACCATATATTTT
>once|TRBV7-2|TRBD2|TRBJ2-1
CASSLVVTSGSPNEQFF
TGTGCCAGCAGCTTAGTCGTGACTAGCGGGAGCCCCAATGAGCAGTTCTTC
>NA|TRBV29-1|TRBD1|TRBJ1-1
CSTTATGGGEAFF
TGCAGCACCACTGCGACAGGGGGCGGTGAAGCTTTCTTT
>NA|TRBV11-3|TRBD1|TRBJ2-7
CASSSRQGDIEQYF
TGTGCCAGCAGCTCTAGACAGGGGGATATCGAGCAGTACTTC
>NA|TRBV6-6|TRBD2|TRBJ2-1
CATATSAYNEQFF
TGTGCCACCGCGACTAGCGCCTACAATGAGCAGTTCTTC
>NA|TRBV11-2|NA|TRBJ2-7
CASSPHGEVMSYEQYF
TGTGCCAGCAGCCCTCATGGGGAGGTGATGTCCTACGAGCAGTACTTC
>NA|TRBV18|NA|TRBJ2-7
CASSERGGPNEQYF
TGTGCCAGCTCAGAGAGGGGGGGCCCTAACGAGCAGTACTTC
>NA|TRBV7-9|NA|TRBJ2-5
CASSHPRGAGTQYF
TGTGCCAGCAGCCATCCCAGGGGGGCCGGGACCCAGTACTTC
>NA|TRBV4-1|NA|TRBJ2-6
CASSQDLAGAGANVLTF
TGCGCCAGCAGCCAAGATTTAGCCGGAGCTGGGGCCAACGTCCTGACTTTC
>once|TRBV27|NA|TRBJ2-3
CASSLFQVEGEGGTDTQYF
TGTGCCAGCAGTTTATTTCAAGTCGAGGGGGAGGGCGGCACAGATACGCAGTATTTT
>NA|TRBV28|TRBD1|TRBJ2-5
CASSLTGAIQETQYF
TGTGCCAGCAGCCTGACAGGGGCCATACAAGAGACCCAGTACTTC
>once|TRBV2|NA|TRBJ1-1
CASSRGAEAFF
TGTGCCAGCAGTCGGGGGGCTGAAGCTTTCTTT
>NA|TRBV2|NA|TRBJ2-6
CASVRESSGANVLTF
TGTGCCAGCGTCAGGGAAAGCTCTGGGGCCAACGTCCTGACTTTC
>NA|TRBV18|NA|TRBJ2-6
CASSPPGRPGANVLTF
TGTGCCAGCTCACCACCGGGGAGGCCTGGGGCCAACGTCCTGACTTTC
>once|TRBV2|NA|TRBJ1-1
CASRVPSEAFF
TGTGCCAGTCGGGTTCCAAGTGAAGCTTTCTTT
>NA|TRBV2|NA|TRBJ2-3
CASRARTDTQYF
TGTGCCAGCAGGGCTAGAACAGATACGCAGTATTTT
>NA|TRBV7-9|TRBD2|TRBJ2-1
CASSLAGIRLAGVNEQFF
TGTGCCAGCAGCTTAGCCGGTATCCGTCTAGCGGGAGTTAATGAGCAGTTCTTC
>few|TRBV6-6|TRBD1|TRBJ1-4
CASSYIGGSEKLFF
TGTGCCAGCAGTTATATAGGGGGCTCTGAAAAACTGTTTTTT
>NA|TRBV28|NA|TRBJ1-1
CASSLSRQGYEAFF
TGTGCCAGCAGTTTATCGAGGCAGGGCTACGAAGCTTTCTTT
>NA|TRBV11-3|NA|TRBJ1-4
CASSTSGKVEKLFF
TGTGCCAGCAGCACCTCCGGGAAGGTCGAAAAACTGTTTTTT
>NA|TRBV28|TRBD2|TRBJ2-7
CASSLGVGGWYF
TGTGCCAGCAGTTTAGGTGTCGGGGGGTGGTACTTC
>few|TRBV14|TRBD2|TRBJ2-7
CASSQWGSRRLAGVHEQYF
TGTGCCAGCAGCCAATGGGGGTCTCGGAGGCTAGCGGGAGTTCACGAGCAGTACTTC
>NA|TRBV4-2|TRBD2|TRBJ2-1
CASSQDPGGGNSYNEQFF
TGTGCCAGCAGCCAAGATCCGGGCGGGGGGAACTCCTACAATGAGCAGTTCTTC
>NA|TRBV5-5|TRBD1|TRBJ2-7
CASSPGQGTQYEQYF
TGTGCCAGCAGCCCCGGACAGGGGACGCAATACGAGCAGTACTTC
>NA|TRBV11-2|TRBD2|TRBJ2-4
CASSLGSPGTSGRGVIQYF
TGTGCCAGCAGCTTAGGGTCGCCAGGGACTAGCGGGAGGGGGGTCATTCAGTACTTC
>once|TRBV10-3|NA|TRBJ2-2
CAISESNEYFNTGELFF
TGTGCCATCAGTGAGTCTAACGAGTACTTTAACACCGGGGAGCTGTTTTTT
>NA|TRBV4-1|NA|TRBJ2-7
CASSQVGDVEQYF
TGCGCCAGCAGCCAAGTGGGAGATGTCGAGCAGTACTTC
>NA|TRBV7-9|NA|TRBJ1-5
CASSLGGQPQHF
TGTGCCAGCAGCTTGGGGGGTCAGCCCCAGCATTTT
>NA|TRBV6-1|NA|TRBJ1-2
CASHEGGNYGYTF
TGTGCCAGCCATGAGGGGGGGAACTATGGCTACACCTTC
>NA|TRBV11-2|TRBD1|TRBJ1-2
CASSLDWAGGHNYGYTF
TGTGCCAGCAGCTTAGATTGGGCAGGGGGCCATAACTATGGCTACACCTTC